This TCR beta chain was documented in a study of T cell repertoires in ileal Crohn's disease. Study-wide results and limits: Endoscopic recurrence occurred in every patient whose clonality exceeded 26.8%.

The germline V and J ends were trimmed by 5 bases and 2 bases, with 9 bases remaining between them. This CDR3 has 13 residues. The germline CDR1 and CDR2 sequences are SNHLY and FYNNEI. Libraries were prepared by immunoSEQ multiplex PCR; TCRdb keeps only in-frame clonotypes and omits some of them. Among some 15,000 clones listed, around 66% were seen once. Worth noting for this clone: No antigen is known for it.

Material for sequencing was ileal tissue. The TCR originated in an adult with Crohn's disease. J is TRBJ2-5 and V is TRBV2; D remains ambiguous. DNA of the CDR3: TGTGCCAGCAGTACTCGAGTACAAGAGACCCAGTACTTC. As protein: CASSTRVQETQYF. The full variable domain, its missing parts supplied by reference TRBV2 and TRBJ2-5, is EPEVTQTPSHQVTQMGQEVILRCVPISNHLYFYWYRQILGQKVEFLVSFYNNEISEKSEIFDDQFSVERPDGSNFTLKIRSTKLEDSAMYFCASSTRVQETQYFGPGTRLLVL.